These 23 T cell receptor beta chains originate from one sample sequenced in a study of technical replicates of blood from several donors. Data came from immunoSEQ multiplex PCR; TCRdb stores just in-frame clones and leaves some out. Here the sample spans about 75,000 clones, around 97% being singletons. Source material: T cells isolated from PBMCs. The receptor source for this set is a human donor in good health.

The CDR3 is CASSLAGTGGPVGTGELFF. CDR3 nucleotides: TGTGCCAGCAGCTTAGCTGGGACGGGAGGGCCTGTGGGCACCGGGGAGCTGTTTTTT. The V call is TRBV7-9, the J call TRBJ2-2; 8 nucleotides line up with TRBD2. This CDR3 contains 19 residues. The J segment lost 4 bases and the V segment lost 0 bases, leaving 13 bases of the junction unmatched. Germline V lookup: CDR1 SEHNR, CDR2 FQNEAQ (reference sequence).

This rearrangement joins TRBV5-6 to TRBJ2-1, with D maybe TRBD2 (6 bases). Germline V gives CDR1 SGHDT, CDR2 YYEEEE. Trimming cost V 3 bases and J 6 bases, with 10 bases left between them. The CDR3 contains 13 residues. The DNA of the CDR3 is TGTGCCAGCAGCTGGCAGACTAGCAATGAGCAGTTCTTC. This gives the protein CASSWQTSNEQFF.

A single count supports this clone. The V and J genes are TRBV6-5 and TRBJ1-2, with D tentatively TRBD1 (5 bases). The CDR3 length is 13 residues. V lost 7 bases and J 8 bases, leaving 17 bases between the germline ends. Per germline, CDR1 MNHEY and CDR2 SVGAGI. CDR3 loop: CASTLSREIGYTF. CDR3 nucleotide sequence: TGTGCCAGCACTCTGTCCAGGGAAATAGGCTACACCTTC.

The CDR3 DNA reads TGTGCCAGCAGCTTAGCGGGCCTTAGCACAGATACGCAGTATTTT. Protein sequence: CASSLAGLSTDTQYF. V usage is TRBV7-6 and J usage is TRBJ2-3; D is ambiguous. V gave up 0 bases and J gave up 0 bases, with 7 bases separating them. The CDR3 spans 15 residues. The germline V gene has CDR1 SGHVS and CDR2 FNYEAQ.

This rearrangement joins TRBV4-1 to TRBJ2-1, with D possibly being TRBD2 (7 bases). V was trimmed by 1 base and J by 5 bases, leaving 18 bases between them. The CDR3 extends over 17 amino acids. Germline V gene lookup returns CDR1 MGHRA and CDR2 YSYEKL. The CDR3 region has the DNA TGCGCCAGCAGCCAAGTGTTCGGAGGGGGGGGGAACAATGAGCAGTTCTTC. This codes for CASSQVFGGGGNNEQFF.

The rearrangement joins TRBV28 to TRBJ2-7; D is possibly TRBD2 (6 bases). Germline values: CDR1 MDHEN, CDR2 SYDVKM. V was pared by 4 bases and J by 1 base, with 17 bases between. The CDR3 loop spans 16 amino acids. The CDR3 bases are TGTGCCAGCAGTTACTCCAGAGGGACTGAATCCTACGAGCAGTACTTC. Its translation is CASSYSRGTESYEQYF.

Comment on this clone: The junction differs from germline at one of its ends, possibly a read error. The gene calls are TRBV7-9 and TRBJ1-5; D is perhaps TRBD1 (5 bases). Germline V gene data show CDR1 as SEHNR and CDR2 as FQNEAQ (reference sequence). CDR3 length equals 15 residues. DNA for the CDR3: TGTGCCAGCAGTACATCGACGGGACTAGATCAACCCCAGCATTTT. It yields the protein CASSTSTGLDQPQHF.

This clone is a singleton in its sample. The CDR3 DNA sequence: TGCGCCAGCAGCTTGGCCTTAGTCAATGAGCAGTTCTTC. Encoded protein: CASSLALVNEQFF. The rearrangement links TRBV5-1 to TRBJ2-1; D not resolved. V lost 0 bases, J lost 6 bases, and 7 bases lay in between. This CDR3 is built from 13 residues. CDR1 SGHRS and CDR2 YFSETQ come from the germline V gene.

The chain links TRBV13 to TRBJ2-7; D uncertain. The CDR3 contains 15 residues. The V and J ends lost 0 bases and 0 bases respectively, with 9 bases between them. CDR1 and CDR2 (germline): PRHDT, FYEKMQ (reference sequence). The chain's CDR3 is CASSLGPGDSYEQYF. The CDR3 bases are TGTGCCAGCAGCTTAGGCCCAGGCGACTCCTACGAGCAGTACTTC.

The genes are TRBV13 and TRBJ2-1, with a weak D call TRBD2 (5 bases). Germline V gene data show CDR1 as PRHDT and CDR2 as FYEKMQ (reference sequence). Between the trimmed V and J ends, which lost 4 bases and 6 bases, there was a span of 13 bases. The CDR3 consists of 14 residues. The DNA of the CDR3 is TGTGCCAGCAGCTCCCCCGGGGTATTCAATGAGCAGTTCTTC. Translated, it gives CASSSPGVFNEQFF.

The chain employs TRBV30 and TRBJ2-3; D is ambiguous. The CDR3 totals 10 residues. Germline CDR1 and CDR2: GTSNPN and SVGIG (reference sequence). The CDR3 region is CAVESDTQYF. For the CDR3, the DNA is TGTGCAGTGGAGTCAGATACGCAGTATTTT.

This chain connects TRBV7-9 to TRBJ1-2, with 12 nucleotides matching TRBD1. V gave up 4 bases and J gave up 8 bases; unmatched junction bases: 5. The CDR3 is made up of 14 amino acids. Germline CDR1 and CDR2: SEHNR and FQNEAQ (reference sequence). In nucleotides, the CDR3 is TGTGCCAGCAGCTGGGACAGGGGGCTACGAGGCTACACCTTC. Translation: CASSWDRGLRGYTF.

This clone was detected only once. The gene calls are TRBV10-3 and TRBJ2-7; 9 bases line up with TRBD1. The CDR3 totals 14 residues. CDR1 and CDR2 (germline): ENHRY, SYGVKD. The V segment lost 6 bases and the J segment 5 bases; nucleotides outside the gene matches: 8. The CDR3 DNA reads TGTGCCATCAGCCGGCCGGGACAGGGCAACGAGCAGTACTTC. This codes for CAISRPGQGNEQYF.

This clone was picked up one time. J is TRBJ1-2 and V is TRBV7-3; 7 positions agree with TRBD1. V lost 0 bases to trimming and J lost 2 bases; unmatched junction nucleotides: 3. The V gene's germline CDR1 is SGHTA and CDR2 FQGTGA. The CDR3 covers 15 residues. CDR3 residues: CASSLTGGKNYGYTF. CDR3 nucleotide sequence: TGTGCCAGCAGCTTAACAGGGGGCAAGAACTATGGCTACACCTTC.

The chain links TRBV21-1 to TRBJ2-6; the table's D call TRBD1 went unverified against the DNA. TRBV21-1 is shown as a pseudogene. The CDR3 contains 17 residues. The CDR3 reads CASSKRGTSSGANVLTF. CDR3 nucleotide sequence: TGTGCCAGCAGCAAAAGGGGCACGTCTTCGGGGGCCAACGTCCTGACTTTC.

The chain employs TRBV7-2 and TRBJ1-1; D is unclear. Trimming took 1 base from V and 1 from J, leaving 4 bases between them. The CDR3 loop spans 13 amino acids. Germline-derived CDR1 and CDR2 are SGHTA and FQGNSA. CDR3 sequence reads: CASSLVRNTEAFF. The CDR3 nucleotides are TGTGCCAGCAGCTTAGTCAGGAACACTGAAGCTTTCTTT.

The chain recombines TRBV2 with TRBJ2-3, with D possibly being TRBD1 (6 bases). This CDR3 is built from 13 residues. Between the trimmed V and J ends, which lost 6 bases and 4 bases, there was a span of 11 bases. Germline lookup yields CDR1 SNHLY and CDR2 FYNNEI. The CDR3 nucleotides read TGTGCCAGCAGCGAGACAGGCCCAGATACGCAGTATTTT. Protein sequence: CASSETGPDTQYF.

As DNA, the CDR3 is TGCGCCAGCAGCGAAGTACTAACCACAGATACGCAGTATTTT. This translates into CASSEVLTTDTQYF. The genes are TRBV5-1 and TRBJ2-3; no definite D call. Trimming pared 4 bases from V and 2 bases from J, leaving 11 bases between. From germline, CDR1 is SGHRS and CDR2 YFSETQ. The CDR3 runs to 14 residues.

The chain has TRBV2 and TRBJ1-1, with TRBD1 matching 8 bases. Germline lookup yields CDR1 SNHLY and CDR2 FYNNEI. V was pared by 9 bases and J by 7 bases, with 7 bases of the junction left unmatched. The CDR3 spans 12 residues. The CDR3: CARLDRGGEAFF. The CDR3 DNA reads TGTGCCAGACTAGACAGGGGTGGTGAAGCTTTCTTT.

The chain employs TRBV27 and TRBJ2-1; 9 nucleotides line up with TRBD2. Germline CDR1 reads MNHEY; CDR2 reads SMNVEV (reference sequence). Trimming took 8 bases from V and 6 from J; bases not matched to a gene: 8. The CDR3 contains 14 residues. CDR3 nucleotides: TGTGCCAGCGCCCCGGGACTAGCTTTCAATGAGCAGTTCTTC. Encoded protein: CASAPGLAFNEQFF.

The chain recombines TRBV7-3 with TRBJ2-5; D is ambiguous. CDR1 and CDR2 from the germline V gene are SGHTA and FQGTGA. The CDR3 extends over 13 amino acids. V was clipped by 5 bases and J by 1 base, with 8 bases between them. CDR3 protein: CASSPGFQETQYF. Here the CDR3 DNA reads TGTGCCAGCAGCCCGGGTTTCCAAGAGACCCAGTACTTC.

The chain carries TRBV11-3 and TRBJ2-1, with 8 bases that match TRBD2. The CDR3 runs 12 residues. Losses at the gene ends were 5 bases for V and 15 bases for J; bases not matched to a gene: 9. Germline CDR1 is SGHNT and CDR2 is YENEEA. The CDR3 DNA sequence: TGTGCCAGCAGCAGAACCGGGACTAGTTTGTTCTTC. The encoded protein is CASSRTGTSLFF.

The chain carries TRBV18 and TRBJ2-7; 7 bases fit TRBD1. The CDR3 runs 13 residues. V gave up 3 bases and J gave up 6 bases; unmatched junction bases: 5. Germline loops: CDR1 KGHSH, CDR2 LQKENI. CDR3 nucleotides: TGTGCCAGCTCACCCCGACAGGGTAGCGAGCAGTACTTC. It encodes CASSPRQGSEQYF.